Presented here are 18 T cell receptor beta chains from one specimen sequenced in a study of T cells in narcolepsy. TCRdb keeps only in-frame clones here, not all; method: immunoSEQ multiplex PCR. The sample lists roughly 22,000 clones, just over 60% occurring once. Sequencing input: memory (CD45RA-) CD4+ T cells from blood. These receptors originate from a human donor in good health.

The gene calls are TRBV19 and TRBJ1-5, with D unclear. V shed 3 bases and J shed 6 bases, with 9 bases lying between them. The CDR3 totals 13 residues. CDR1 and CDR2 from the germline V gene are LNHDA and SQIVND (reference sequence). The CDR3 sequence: CASSIMIFQPQHF. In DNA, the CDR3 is TGTGCCAGTAGTATTATGATTTTTCAGCCCCAGCATTTT.

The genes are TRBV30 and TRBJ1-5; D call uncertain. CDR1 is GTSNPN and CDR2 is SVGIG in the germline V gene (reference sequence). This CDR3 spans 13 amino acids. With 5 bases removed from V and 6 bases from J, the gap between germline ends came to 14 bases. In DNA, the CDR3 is TGTGCCTGGGCAGAGGCCCCAGCTCAGCCCCAGCATTTT. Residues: CAWAEAPAQPQHF.

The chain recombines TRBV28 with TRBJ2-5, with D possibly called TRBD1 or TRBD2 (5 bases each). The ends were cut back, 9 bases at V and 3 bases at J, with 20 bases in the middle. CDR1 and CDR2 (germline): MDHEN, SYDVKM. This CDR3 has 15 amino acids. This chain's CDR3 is CASPLRDLGEETQYF. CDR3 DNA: TGTGCCAGTCCCCTCCGGGACCTCGGTGAAGAGACCCAGTACTTC. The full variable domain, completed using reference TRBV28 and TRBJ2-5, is DVKVTQSSRYLVKRTGEKVFLECVQDMDHENMFWYRQDPGLGLRLIYFSYDVKMKEKGDIPEGYSVSREKKERFSLILESASTNQTSMYLCASPLRDLGEETQYFGPGTRLLVL.

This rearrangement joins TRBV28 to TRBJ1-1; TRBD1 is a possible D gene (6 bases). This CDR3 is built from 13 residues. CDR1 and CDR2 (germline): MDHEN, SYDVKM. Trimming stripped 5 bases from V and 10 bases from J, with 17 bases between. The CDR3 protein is CASSAGAYGGAFF. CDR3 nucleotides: TGTGCCAGCAGTGCAGGGGCTTACGGGGGAGCTTTCTTT.

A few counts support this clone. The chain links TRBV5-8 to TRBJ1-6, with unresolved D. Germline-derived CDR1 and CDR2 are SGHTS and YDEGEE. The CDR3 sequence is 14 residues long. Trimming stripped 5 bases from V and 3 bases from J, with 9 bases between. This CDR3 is CASRRGLYNSPLHF. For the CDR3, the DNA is TGTGCCAGCAGGCGGGGTCTCTATAATTCACCCCTCCACTTT.

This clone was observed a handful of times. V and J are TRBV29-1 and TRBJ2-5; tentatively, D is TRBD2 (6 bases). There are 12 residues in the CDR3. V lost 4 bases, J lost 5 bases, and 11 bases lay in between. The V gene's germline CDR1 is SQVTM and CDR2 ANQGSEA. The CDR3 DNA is TGCAGCGTTGGGACGGGAGAGGAGACCCAGTACTTC. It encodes CSVGTGEETQYF.

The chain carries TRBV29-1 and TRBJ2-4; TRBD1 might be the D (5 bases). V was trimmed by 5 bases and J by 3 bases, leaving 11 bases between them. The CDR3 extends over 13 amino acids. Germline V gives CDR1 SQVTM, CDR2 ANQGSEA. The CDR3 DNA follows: TGCAGCGTTTTCCAGGGTGGCAAAAACATTCAGTACTTC. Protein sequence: CSVFQGGKNIQYF. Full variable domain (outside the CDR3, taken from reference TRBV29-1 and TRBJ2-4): SAVISQKPSRDICQRGTSLTIQCQVDSQVTMMFWYRQQPGQSLTLIATANQGSEATYESGFVIDKFPISRPNLTFSTLTVSNMSPEDSSIYLCSVFQGGKNIQYFGAGTRLSVL.

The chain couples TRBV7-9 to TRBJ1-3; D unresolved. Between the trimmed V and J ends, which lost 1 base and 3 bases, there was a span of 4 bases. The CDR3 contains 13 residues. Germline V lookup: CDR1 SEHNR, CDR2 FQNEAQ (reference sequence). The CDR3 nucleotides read TGTGCCAGCAGCTTAGGATATGGAAACACCATATATTTT. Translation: CASSLGYGNTIYF.

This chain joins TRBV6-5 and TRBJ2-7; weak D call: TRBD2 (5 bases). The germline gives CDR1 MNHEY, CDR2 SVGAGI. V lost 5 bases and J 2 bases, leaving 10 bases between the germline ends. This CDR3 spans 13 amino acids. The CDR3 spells CASSTAGTYEQYF. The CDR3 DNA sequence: TGTGCCAGCAGTACCGCCGGGACCTACGAGCAGTACTTC.

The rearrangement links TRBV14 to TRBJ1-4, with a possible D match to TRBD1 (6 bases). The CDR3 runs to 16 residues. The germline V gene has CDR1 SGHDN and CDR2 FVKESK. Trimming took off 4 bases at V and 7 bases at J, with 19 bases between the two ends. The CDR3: CASSPSGGRISEKLFF. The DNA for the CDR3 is TGTGCCAGCAGCCCCTCCGGGGGGCGCATTAGTGAAAAACTGTTTTTT.

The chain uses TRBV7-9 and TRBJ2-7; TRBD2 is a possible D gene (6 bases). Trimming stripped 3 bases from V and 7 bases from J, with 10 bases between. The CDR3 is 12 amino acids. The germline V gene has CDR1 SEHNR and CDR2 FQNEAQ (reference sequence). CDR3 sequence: CASSLTTREQYF. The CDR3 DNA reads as TGTGCCAGCAGCTTGACGACTAGGGAGCAGTACTTC.

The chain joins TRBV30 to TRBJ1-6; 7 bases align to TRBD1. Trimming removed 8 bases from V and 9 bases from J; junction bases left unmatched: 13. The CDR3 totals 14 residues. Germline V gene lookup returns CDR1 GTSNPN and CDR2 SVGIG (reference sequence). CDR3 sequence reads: CARGDSRNRSPLHF. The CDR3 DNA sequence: TGTGCCCGGGGGGACAGCCGAAATCGTTCACCCCTCCACTTT.

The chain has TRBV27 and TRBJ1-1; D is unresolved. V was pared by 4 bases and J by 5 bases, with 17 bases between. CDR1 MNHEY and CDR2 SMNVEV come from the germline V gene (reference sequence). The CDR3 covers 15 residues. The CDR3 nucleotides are TGTGCCAGCAGTTCCTGGCAAAGTGTAGGGACTGAAGCTTTCTTT. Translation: CASSSWQSVGTEAFF.

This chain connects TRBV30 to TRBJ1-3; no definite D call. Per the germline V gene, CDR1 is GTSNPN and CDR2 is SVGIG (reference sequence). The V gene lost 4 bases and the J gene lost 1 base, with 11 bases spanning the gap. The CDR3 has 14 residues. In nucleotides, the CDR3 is TGTGCCTGGACCGGGATCGAGTCTGGAAACACCATATATTTT. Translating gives CAWTGIESGNTIYF.

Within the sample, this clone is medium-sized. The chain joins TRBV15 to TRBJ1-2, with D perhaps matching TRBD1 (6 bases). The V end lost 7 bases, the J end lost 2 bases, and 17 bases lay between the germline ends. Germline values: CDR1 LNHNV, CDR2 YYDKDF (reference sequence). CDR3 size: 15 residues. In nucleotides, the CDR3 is TGTGCCACCACCCTCGGAGGGGGGAAGAACTATGGCTACACCTTC. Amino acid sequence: CATTLGGGKNYGYTF.

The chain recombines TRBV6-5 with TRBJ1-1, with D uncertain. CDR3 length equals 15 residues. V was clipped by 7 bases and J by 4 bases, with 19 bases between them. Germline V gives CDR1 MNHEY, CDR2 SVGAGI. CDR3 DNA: TGTGCCAGCACGAAATCATTAGGAAAACCCACTGAAGCTTTCTTT. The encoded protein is CASTKSLGKPTEAFF.

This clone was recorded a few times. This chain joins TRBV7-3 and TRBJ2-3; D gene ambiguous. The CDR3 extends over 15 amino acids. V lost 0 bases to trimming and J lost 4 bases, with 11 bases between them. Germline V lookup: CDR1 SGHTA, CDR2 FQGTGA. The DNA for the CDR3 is TGTGCCAGCAGCTTAACGGCTGGATCGTCAGATACGCAGTATTTT. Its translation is CASSLTAGSSDTQYF.

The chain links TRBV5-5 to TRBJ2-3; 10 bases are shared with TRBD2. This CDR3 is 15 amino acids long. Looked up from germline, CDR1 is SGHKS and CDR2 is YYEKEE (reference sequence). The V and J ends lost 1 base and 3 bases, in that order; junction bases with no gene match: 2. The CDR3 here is CASSLLAGDTDTQYF. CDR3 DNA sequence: TGTGCCAGCAGCTTGCTAGCGGGGGATACAGATACGCAGTATTTT.